This entry lists 6 T cell receptor beta chains sequenced from one sample in a study of cytomegalovirus exposure and HLA in healthy donors. The PCR ran on 60 Vbeta and 13 Jbeta primers. Here immunoSEQ multiplex PCR was the method, and the copy in TCRdb shows in-frame clones only, minus some. The sample carries some 180,000 clones, about 9.4% recorded once. The sample was PBMCs. The receptors were sampled from a woman aged 25 to 45 in good health and CMV-seropositive.

This sequence joins TRBV9 and TRBJ1-2; D remains unclear. CDR1 is SGDLS and CDR2 is YYNGEE in the germline V gene. Trimming stripped 0 bases from V and 4 bases from J, with 16 bases between. The CDR3 is 16 amino acids. The CDR3 here is CASSVEVFGGLYGYTF. The CDR3, as DNA: TGTGCCAGCAGCGTAGAGGTATTTGGCGGACTCTATGGCTACACCTTC.

This clone was seen a handful of times. This chain connects TRBV29-1 to TRBJ1-2, with unresolved D. This CDR3 region has 15 residues. Germline V gives CDR1 SQVTM, CDR2 ANQGSEA. V was clipped by 0 bases and J by 3 bases, with 14 bases between them. The CDR3 loop is CSVEDGWGGDYGYTF. CDR3 nucleotides: TGCAGCGTTGAAGACGGTTGGGGAGGTGACTATGGCTACACCTTC.

The CDR3 loop reads CAWSPSGRGNEQYF. CDR3 nucleotides: TGTGCCTGGAGTCCTAGCGGGAGAGGGAACGAGCAGTACTTC. V gene TRBV30 combines with J gene TRBJ2-7; 10 nucleotides line up with TRBD2. Germline V gene sequence: CDR1 GTSNPN, CDR2 SVGIG (reference sequence). This CDR3 region has 14 residues. The V segment lost 2 bases and the J segment 5 bases; nucleotides outside the gene matches: 6.

Concerning this clone: Other DNA sequences in the same sample also yield this CDR3. This chain uses TRBV6-6 with TRBJ2-7, with TRBD2 matching 14 bases. Trimming at V came to 5 bases and at J to 11 bases, leaving 11 bases not matched to a gene. CDR1 and CDR2 from the germline V gene are MNHNY and SVGAGI (reference sequence). CDR3 size: 15 residues. CDR3 sequence (DNA): TGTGCCAGCAGTCCTTACCCACAGACTAGCGGGAGGGAGTACTTC. Residues: CASSPYPQTSGREYF.

This clone was counted a few times. The rearrangement joins TRBV5-6 to TRBJ2-7, with a weak D call TRBD1 (6 bases). Between the trimmed V and J ends, which lost 0 bases and 5 bases, there was a span of 15 bases. The CDR3 is 15 amino acids. The V gene's germline CDR1 is SGHDT and CDR2 YYEEEE. The CDR3 region is CASSLEQGLGDEQYF. In DNA form, the CDR3 reads TGTGCCAGCAGCTTGGAACAGGGCCTGGGAGACGAGCAGTACTTC.

This clone came up a few times. This chain connects TRBV6-6 to TRBJ2-5; 7 nucleotides align to TRBD2. Germline values: CDR1 MNHNY, CDR2 SVGAGI (reference sequence). V was clipped by 2 bases and J by 5 bases; unmatched bases: 8. This CDR3 contains 15 residues. CDR3 coding DNA: TGTGCCAGCAGTTACGGCGGGAGAGATTTGGAGACCCAGTACTTC. It is translated as CASSYGGRDLETQYF.